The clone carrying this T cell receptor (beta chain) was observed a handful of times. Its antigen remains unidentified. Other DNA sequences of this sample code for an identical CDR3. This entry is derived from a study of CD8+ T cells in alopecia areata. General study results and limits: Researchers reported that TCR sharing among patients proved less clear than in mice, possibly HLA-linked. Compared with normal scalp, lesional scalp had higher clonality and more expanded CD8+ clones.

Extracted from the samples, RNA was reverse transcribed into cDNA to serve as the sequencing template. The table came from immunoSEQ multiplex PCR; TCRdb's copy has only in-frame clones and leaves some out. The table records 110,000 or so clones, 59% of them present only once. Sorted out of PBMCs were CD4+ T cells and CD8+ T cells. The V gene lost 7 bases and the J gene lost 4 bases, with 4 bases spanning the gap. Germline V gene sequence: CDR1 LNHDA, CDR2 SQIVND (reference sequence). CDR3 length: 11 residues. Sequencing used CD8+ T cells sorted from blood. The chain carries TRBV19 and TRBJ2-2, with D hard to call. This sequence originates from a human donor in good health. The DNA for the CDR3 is TGTGCCAGTACTATCACCGGGGAGCTGTTTTTT. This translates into CASTITGELFF.